This TCR beta chain was obtained from a study of cytomegalovirus exposure and HLA in healthy donors. Donors likely had unrecorded immune exposures despite being nominally healthy when sampled. This clone was picked up one time. A multiplex PCR was run with 60 Vbeta primers and 13 Jbeta primers. The method was immunoSEQ multiplex PCR; TCRdb's version includes in-frame clones alone and lacks a portion of them. The sample lists 110,000 or so clones; 60% to 80% were seen once. Germline trimming cut 4 bases from V and 7 bases from J; bases unmatched to any gene: 6. From germline, CDR1 is MGHRA and CDR2 YSYEKL. The CDR3 has 14 residues.

What was sequenced was PBMCs. This TCR was sampled from a woman in her twenties or thirties in good health and CMV-seropositive. V gene TRBV4-1 combines with J gene TRBJ1-1; 10 nucleotides line up with TRBD1. CDR3 nucleotide sequence: TGCGCCAGCAGCCTGCGACAGGGGGCGTTTGAAGCTTTCTTT. Translation gives CASSLRQGAFEAFF.